This T cell receptor beta chain was sequenced in a study of CD8 T cells in ankylosing spondylitis (dated by TCRdb to the late 2010s). Study-level background: The study set out to find disease-linked TCR variants by profiling T cell receptor beta repertoires in ankylosing spondylitis patients and healthy donors. The whole study cohort included 108 healthy donors and over 20 ankylosing spondylitis patients. Peripheral blood was sampled, and synovial fluid was also collected from ankylosing spondylitis patients. Results and caveats for the whole study, not just this receptor: The disease-linked clones showed a CD8+ phenotype and occurred at relatively low frequencies in peripheral blood. The disease-linked clones were reported as significantly enriched in matched synovial fluid samples from ankylosing spondylitis patients. Blood from ankylosing spondylitis patients appeared to be characterized by a TCR beta motif made up of about 8 highly homologous amino acid variants. Some of the motif variants had been reported before in the synovial fluid and blood of reactive arthritis patients, a finding that suggests common disease-initiation mechanisms.

Taken from cysteine to phenylalanine, the CDR3 has 12 residues. Only the CDR3 DNA stays, 36 bases, in frame from base 1. Trimming removed 7 bases from V and 6 bases from J, leaving 12 bases between the germline ends. The sequencing machine was an Illumina HiSeq 2500. TCR beta libraries were prepared by quantitative 5'-RACE with molecular barcodes. The paper's data handling went like this. Disease-linked TCR variants were identified with a new computational method built on a probabilistic model of VDJ rearrangement. The public reads were run again by TCRdb, first through fastp at Q25 and then through MiXCR, and only productive beta chains were kept. Each entry is one CDR3 protein sequence, shown with its most common DNA and genes. Clone size and V and J calls follow TCRdb, not the original study. The sample contains some 240,000 distinct CDR3 sequences, approximately 20% of them found a single time. The ten largest account for approximately 32% of the sample.

The sample holds a few counts of this clonotype. Its binding antigen is unknown. Base qualities were left out, and no much larger clone turns up one base away. This receptor chain uses TRBV12-3 or TRBV12-4 and TRBJ1-1; a tentative D match to TRBD1 spans 5 bases. This sequence originates from a male donor with ankylosing spondylitis or in good health (not recorded which). The sample consisted of blood, either unsorted or a sorted T cell fraction (not recorded which). The CDR3 protein: CASNDGGPEAFF. At the DNA level, the sequence is TGTGCCAGCAACGATGGGGGACCTGAAGCTTTCTTT.